Listed here are 24 T cell receptor beta chains from one sample, sequenced in a study of T cells in Graves' hyperthyroidism and ophthalmopathy. RNA transcripts yielded amplified TCR beta CDR3 regions. First-round RT-PCR with HTBI primers amplified the TCR CDR3 region. A single record per CDR3 protein comes from TCRdb applying MiXCR to the multiplex PCR reads. The table records under 250,000 distinct CDR3 sequences, less than 20% of them present only once. Sequenced: blood. The receptors come from a woman between 45 and 65 years old with Graves' hyperthyroidism.

This clonotype showed up many times. The V gene is TRBV30, the J gene TRBJ1-1, with 8 bases aligning to TRBD1. The CDR3 runs to 11 residues. The trim removed 4 bases at V and 12 bases at J, leaving 7 bases unmatched. CDR1 GTSNPN and CDR2 SVGIG come from the germline V gene (reference sequence). Here the CDR3 reads CAWNSGGEPFF. The CDR3 nucleotides are TGTGCCTGGAACTCAGGGGGCGAACCTTTCTTT.

The table lists this clonotype with many counts. The CDR3 here is CASRTGTSDLSSYNEQFF. For the CDR3, the DNA is TGTGCCAGCAGGACCGGGACTAGCGATCTGAGCTCCTACAATGAGCAGTTCTTC. V gene TRBV6-1 combines with J gene TRBJ2-1; 10 bases map to TRBD2. The CDR3 has 18 residues. V was clipped by 6 bases and J by 0 bases; unmatched bases: 11. Per the germline V gene, CDR1 is MNHNS and CDR2 is SASEGT.

The chain has TRBV5-1 and TRBJ2-5, with D tentatively TRBD1 or TRBD2 (5 bases each). Germline CDR1 and CDR2: SGHRS and YFSETQ. The CDR3 covers 14 residues. V was trimmed by 7 bases and J by 5 bases, leaving 18 bases between them. CDR3 amino acids: CASGGPGDGETQYF. CDR3 bases: TGCGCCAGCGGAGGACCCGGGGACGGGGAGACCCAGTACTTC.

The table lists this clonotype with many counts. This chain uses TRBV27 with TRBJ2-1; D might be TRBD2 (6 bases). V dropped 2 bases and J dropped 5 bases, with 13 bases sitting between them. The germline gives CDR1 MNHEY, CDR2 SMNVEV (reference sequence). CDR3 size: 15 residues. The DNA of the CDR3 is TGTGCCAGCAGTTTACGGACTAAGCGGGACAATGAGCAGTTCTTC. As protein: CASSLRTKRDNEQFF.

This clonotype was seen only a few times. The rearrangement links TRBV2 to TRBJ2-7, with a possible D match to TRBD2 (6 bases). The V end was cut by 1 base, the J end by 6 bases, with 10 bases between. The CDR3 loop spans 13 amino acids. From germline, CDR1 is SNHLY and CDR2 FYNNEI. CDR3 sequence (DNA): TGTGCCAGCAGTGAAGGCGGGGTTCGCGAGCAGTACTTC. It yields the protein CASSEGGVREQYF.

This clonotype occurred many times. The chain joins TRBV4-1 to TRBJ2-5, with 7 bases aligning to TRBD2. Trimming took 6 bases from V and 3 from J; bases not matched to a gene: 7. This CDR3 region has 14 residues. From germline, CDR1 is MGHRA and CDR2 YSYEKL. CDR3 nucleotides: TGCGCCAGCAGAGATCGCGGGACTAAAGAGACCCAGTACTTC. Its translation is CASRDRGTKETQYF.

The sample holds many counts of this clonotype. The chain recombines TRBV15 with TRBJ2-5; 7 positions match TRBD2. V shed 4 bases, J shed 4 bases, and the junction held 3 bases outside the gene matches. This CDR3 has 13 residues. Per the germline V gene, CDR1 is LNHNV and CDR2 is YYDKDF (reference sequence). CDR3 protein: CATSNIAGETQYF. CDR3 coding DNA: TGTGCCACCAGCAATATAGCGGGAGAGACCCAGTACTTC.

The CDR3 bases are TGCGCCAGCACAAGACAGGACCTAGGCGAGCAGTACTTC. This translates into CASTRQDLGEQYF. The rearrangement uses TRBV5-1 and TRBJ2-7, with D possibly matching TRBD1 (6 bases). Trimming shortened V by 6 bases and J by 6 bases, and 16 bases separated the two germline ends. The CDR3 spans 13 residues. Germline CDR1 and CDR2: SGHRS and YFSETQ.

This clonotype occurred many times. The V call is TRBV3-1, the J call TRBJ1-2; no firm D call. The length of the CDR3 is 13 residues. V shed 4 bases and J shed 8 bases, with 14 bases lying between them. CDR1 is LGHDT and CDR2 is YNNKEL in the germline V gene (reference sequence). CDR3 sequence reads: CASSPFFSRGYTF. In DNA, the CDR3 is TGTGCCAGCAGCCCCTTCTTTAGCCGGGGCTACACCTTC.

This clonotype has ten or more counts. Here the CDR3 reads CASSRRANTEAFF. As DNA, the CDR3 is TGTGCCAGCAGCCGTAGGGCGAACACTGAAGCTTTCTTT. The rearrangement uses TRBV3-1 and TRBJ1-1; D remains ambiguous. Germline V gene lookup returns CDR1 LGHDT and CDR2 YNNKEL (reference sequence). The V end lost 4 bases, the J end lost 1 base, and 7 bases lay between the germline ends. The CDR3 covers 13 residues.

Many counts were recorded for this clonotype. The CDR3 here is CASSNRVGLAGSDEQFF. The CDR3 DNA follows: TGTGCCAGCAGCAACCGAGTGGGACTAGCGGGAAGCGATGAGCAGTTCTTC. The J gene is TRBJ2-1, the V gene TRBV7-9; 13 nucleotides agree with TRBD2. The CDR3 runs to 17 residues. Germline V CDR1 and CDR2: SEHNR, FQNEAQ (reference sequence). V trimming: 5 bases; J trimming: 8 bases; junction bases outside the gene matches: 12.

This clonotype was detected many times. V is TRBV7-9 and J is TRBJ2-7; D is unresolved. Deletions cut 9 bases from V and 0 bases from J, with 9 bases between. Germline-derived CDR1 and CDR2 are SEHNR and FQNEAQ (reference sequence). This CDR3 spans 12 amino acids. The CDR3 protein is CASESTSYEQYF. CDR3 nucleotide sequence: TGTGCCAGTGAGTCTACCTCCTACGAGCAGTACTTC.

In this sample, this clonotype turned up many times. The rearrangement links TRBV5-6 to TRBJ2-1, with 7 bases fitting TRBD1. Germline CDR1 and CDR2: SGHDT and YYEEEE. The ends lost 4 bases at V and 11 bases at J; junction bases unmatched: 12. The CDR3 runs to 14 residues. The CDR3: CASSPGQSYRQQFF. The CDR3 nucleotides read TGTGCCAGCAGCCCGGGACAGTCATATCGGCAGCAGTTCTTC.

This clonotype has at least ten counts. V gene TRBV28 combines with J gene TRBJ2-3, with D perhaps matching TRBD2 (5 bases). CDR3 length: 16 amino acids. Trimming pared 2 bases from V and 5 bases from J, leaving 17 bases between. In germline, CDR1 is MDHEN, CDR2 SYDVKM. CDR3 in amino acids: CASSLGAGGSLDTQYF. The CDR3 DNA reads as TGTGCCAGCAGTTTAGGTGCAGGAGGTAGCTTAGATACGCAGTATTTT.

The table lists this clonotype with many counts. V is TRBV29-1 and J is TRBJ2-7; 7 bases align to TRBD1. The CDR3 sequence is 12 residues long. CDR1 is SQVTM and CDR2 is ANQGSEA in the germline V gene. The J segment lost 1 base and the V segment lost 6 bases, leaving 3 bases of the junction unmatched. In DNA, the CDR3 is TGCAGCGTGAGGGACAGTTCCTACGAGCAGTACTTC. The encoded protein is CSVRDSSYEQYF.

This clonotype appeared many times. The chain links TRBV11-2 to TRBJ2-7, with 7 positions matching TRBD2. CDR3 length: 14 residues. CDR1 SGHAT and CDR2 FQNNGV come from the germline V gene. Trimming took 5 bases from V and 2 from J; bases not matched to a gene: 6. This CDR3 reads CASSLRGRAYEQYF. The CDR3 DNA reads TGTGCCAGCAGCCTTCGGGGGAGGGCCTACGAGCAGTACTTC.

A few counts support this clonotype. The V and J genes are TRBV7-3 and TRBJ1-5, with TRBD1 matching 11 bases. This CDR3 contains 17 residues. J gave up 4 bases and V 6 bases, and 11 bases lay outside the gene matches. The V gene's germline CDR1 is SGHTA and CDR2 FQGTGA. The CDR3 bases are TGTGCCAGCAGTTTATTCGGGACAGGGGGATTTAATCAGCCCCAGCATTTT. Translated: CASSLFGTGGFNQPQHF.

This clonotype was seen repeatedly, ten times or more. This chain joins TRBV24-1 and TRBJ2-5; D may correspond to TRBD1 or TRBD2 (5 bases each). V was trimmed by 4 bases and J by 3 bases, leaving 11 bases between them. Germline V CDR1 and CDR2: KGHDR, SFDVKD. This CDR3 is built from 14 residues. The CDR3 bases are TGTGCCACCAGTGACCCGGGGACGGAAGAGACCCAGTACTTC. This sequence encodes CATSDPGTEETQYF.

Concerning this clonotype itself: A much larger clonotype is one base distant, so this may be a read error. The chain couples TRBV2 to TRBJ1-3, with D perhaps TRBD1 (6 bases). CDR1 is SNHLY, CDR2 FYNNEI, per germline. The CDR3 is 16 amino acids. The V gene lost 9 bases and the J gene lost 0 bases, with 18 bases spanning the gap. CDR3 sequence (DNA): TGTGCCAGTCCTTCCGGGACAACAAACTCTGGAAACACCATATATTTT. It specifies CASPSGTTNSGNTIYF.

This clonotype has a handful of counts. This chain uses TRBV10-1 with TRBJ2-1; D unresolved. With 5 bases removed from V and 13 bases from J, the gap between germline ends came to 21 bases. Germline CDR1 is WNHNN and CDR2 is SYGVQD (reference sequence). This CDR3 has 14 amino acids. CDR3 bases: TGCGCCAGCAGTATAGGACGGACGGGTGGAATACAGTTCTTC. Protein product: CASSIGRTGGIQFF.

Ten or more counts support this clonotype. The CDR3 region is CASSLTLGETQYF. In DNA, the CDR3 is TGCGCCAGCAGCCTCACACTAGGGGAGACCCAGTACTTC. The genes are TRBV4-1 and TRBJ2-5, with D perhaps matching TRBD2 (5 bases). Germline assignment: CDR1 MGHRA and CDR2 YSYEKL. V shed 4 bases and J shed 5 bases, with 11 bases lying between them. This CDR3 spans 13 amino acids.

Here the CDR3 reads CASRSGSGGDYGYTF. Here the CDR3 DNA reads TGTGCCAGCAGGTCGGGGTCAGGGGGAGACTATGGCTACACCTTC. The chain joins TRBV28 to TRBJ1-2; 7 positions agree with TRBD1. The CDR3 extends over 15 amino acids. V shed 6 bases and J 3 bases; nucleotides not matched to a gene: 10. Looked up from germline, CDR1 is MDHEN and CDR2 is SYDVKM.

Of note for this clonotype: Given a much more abundant clone one base away, this may be a read error. The chain has TRBV30 and TRBJ2-7; D gene uncertain. V shed 4 bases and J shed 1 base, with 5 bases lying between them. Germline V lookup: CDR1 GTSNPN, CDR2 SVGIG (reference sequence). The CDR3 is made up of 11 amino acids. The CDR3 DNA is TGTGCCTGGAAAGTTTCCTACGAGCAGTACTTC. Its translation is CAWKVSYEQYF.

This clonotype was picked up many times. The V and J genes are TRBV7-9 and TRBJ2-3; either TRBD1 or TRBD2 may fit D (6 bases each). V lost 0 bases, J lost 4 bases, and 11 bases lay in between. CDR1 and CDR2 (germline): SEHNR, FQNEAQ (reference sequence). The CDR3 is 15 residues long. The CDR3 sequence is CASSLATGAADTQYF. DNA of the CDR3: TGTGCCAGCAGCTTAGCGACGGGGGCGGCAGATACGCAGTATTTT. The full variable domain, in which reference TRBV7-9 and TRBJ2-3 provide the parts outside the CDR3, is DTGVSQNPRHKITKRGQNVTFRCDPISEHNRLYWYRQTLGQGPEFLTYFQNEAQLEKSRLLSDRFSAERPKGSFSTLEIQRTEQGDSAMYLCASSLATGAADTQYFGPGTRLTVL.